This T cell receptor (beta chain) was documented in a study of blood T cell repertoires in COVID-19. Study background: Samples representing acute and convalescent COVID-19 were sourced from the United States, Italy and Spain.

Authors' analysis steps: Estimates of nucleated cell counts were drawn from the amplification of reference gene primers. This table comes from immunoSEQ multiplex PCR, and its TCRdb copy is limited to in-frame clones, with some not included. From that table come the V and J calls and clone size; the DNA was used to work out D and trimming. The table lists fewer than 350,000 clones, 86% of them singletons, with approximately 12% in the top ten. The V and J ends lost 2 bases and 5 bases, in that order; junction bases with no gene match: 4. The germline V gene encodes CDR1 MDHEN and CDR2 SYDVKM. The CDR3 length is 16 residues. This clone was seen at least ten times.

The receptor was isolated from a young woman with COVID-19, enrolled during active disease. The chain has TRBV28 and TRBJ2-5; 14 bases are a match to TRBD2. Sequenced input: peripheral blood. CDR3 residues: CASSLGTSGGAETQYF. The CDR3, as DNA: TGTGCCAGCAGTTTAGGGACTAGCGGGGGAGCGGAGACCCAGTACTTC.